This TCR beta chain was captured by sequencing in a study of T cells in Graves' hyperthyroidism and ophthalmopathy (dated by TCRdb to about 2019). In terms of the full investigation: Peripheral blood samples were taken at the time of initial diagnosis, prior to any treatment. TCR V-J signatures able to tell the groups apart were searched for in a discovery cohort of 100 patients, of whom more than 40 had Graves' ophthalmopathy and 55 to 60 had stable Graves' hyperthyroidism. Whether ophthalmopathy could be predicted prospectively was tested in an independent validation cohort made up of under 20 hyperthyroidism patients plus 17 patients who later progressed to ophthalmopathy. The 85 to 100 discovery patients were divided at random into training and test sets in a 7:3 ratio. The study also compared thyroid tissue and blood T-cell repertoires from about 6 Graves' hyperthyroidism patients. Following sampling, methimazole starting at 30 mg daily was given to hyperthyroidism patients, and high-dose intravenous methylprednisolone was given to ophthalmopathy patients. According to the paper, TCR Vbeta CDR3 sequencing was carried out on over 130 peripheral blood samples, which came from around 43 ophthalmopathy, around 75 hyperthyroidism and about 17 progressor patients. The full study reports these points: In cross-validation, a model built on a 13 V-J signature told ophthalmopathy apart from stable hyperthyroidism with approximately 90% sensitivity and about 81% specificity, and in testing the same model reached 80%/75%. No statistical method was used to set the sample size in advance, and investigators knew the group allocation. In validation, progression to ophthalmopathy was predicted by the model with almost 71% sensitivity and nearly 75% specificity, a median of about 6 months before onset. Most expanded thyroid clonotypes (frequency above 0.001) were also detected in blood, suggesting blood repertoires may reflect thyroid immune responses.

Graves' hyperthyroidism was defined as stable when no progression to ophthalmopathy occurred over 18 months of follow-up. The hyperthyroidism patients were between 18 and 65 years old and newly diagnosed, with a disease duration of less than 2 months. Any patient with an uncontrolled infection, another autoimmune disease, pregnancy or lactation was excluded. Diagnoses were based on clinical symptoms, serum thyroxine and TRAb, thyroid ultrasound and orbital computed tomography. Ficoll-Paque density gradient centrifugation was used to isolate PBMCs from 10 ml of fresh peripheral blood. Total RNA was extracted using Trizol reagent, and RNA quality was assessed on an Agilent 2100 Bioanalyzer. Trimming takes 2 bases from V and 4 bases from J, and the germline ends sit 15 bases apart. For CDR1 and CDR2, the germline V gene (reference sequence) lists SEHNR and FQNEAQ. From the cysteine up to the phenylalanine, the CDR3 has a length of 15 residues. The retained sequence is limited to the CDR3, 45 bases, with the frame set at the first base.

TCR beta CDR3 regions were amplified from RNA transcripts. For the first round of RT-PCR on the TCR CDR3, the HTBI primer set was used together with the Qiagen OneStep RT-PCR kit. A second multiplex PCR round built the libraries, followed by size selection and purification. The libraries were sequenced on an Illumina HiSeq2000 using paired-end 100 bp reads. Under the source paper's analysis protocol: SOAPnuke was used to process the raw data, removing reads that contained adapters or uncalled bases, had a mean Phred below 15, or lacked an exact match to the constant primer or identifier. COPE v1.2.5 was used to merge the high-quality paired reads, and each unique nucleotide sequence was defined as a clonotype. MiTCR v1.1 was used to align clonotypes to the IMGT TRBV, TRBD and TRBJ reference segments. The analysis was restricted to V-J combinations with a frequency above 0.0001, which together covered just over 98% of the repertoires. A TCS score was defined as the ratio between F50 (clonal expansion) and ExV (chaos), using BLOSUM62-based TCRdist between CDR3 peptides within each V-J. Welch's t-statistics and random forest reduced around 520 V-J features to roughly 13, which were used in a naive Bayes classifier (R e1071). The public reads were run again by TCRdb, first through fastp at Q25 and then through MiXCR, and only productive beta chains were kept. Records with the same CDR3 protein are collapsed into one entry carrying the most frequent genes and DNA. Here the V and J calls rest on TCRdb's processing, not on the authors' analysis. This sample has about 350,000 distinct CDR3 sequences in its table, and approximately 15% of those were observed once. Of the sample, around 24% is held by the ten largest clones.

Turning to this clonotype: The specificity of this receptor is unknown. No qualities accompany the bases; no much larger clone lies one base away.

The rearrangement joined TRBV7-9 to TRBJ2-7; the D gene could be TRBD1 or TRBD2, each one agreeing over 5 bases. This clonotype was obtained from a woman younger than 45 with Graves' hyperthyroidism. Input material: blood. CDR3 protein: CASSLLLGVGYEQYF. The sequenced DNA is TGTGCCAGCAGCTTATTACTAGGGGTTGGGTACGAGCAGTACTTC.